This paragraph reports one T cell receptor beta chain. Other DNA sequences in the sample encode the same CDR3. The data were taken from a study of shared clonotypes between healthy human individuals. Method: immunoSEQ multiplex PCR; TCRdb's copy keeps in-frame clones and lacks some. The top ten hold about 0.13% of the sample, which has around 2.3 million clones, 90% to 96% seen once. CDR3 length: 14 amino acids. Germline assignment: CDR1 SGHRS and CDR2 YFSETQ. With 0 bases clipped from V and 8 bases from J, the junction kept 3 bases outside the gene matches. The receptor was isolated from a man between 18 and 29 years old in good health. The source material was naive CD4+ T cells sorted from blood. The subset denotes: CD45RA+ positively selected. The V and J genes are TRBV5-1 and TRBJ1-4, with 8 bases lining up with TRBD1. CDR3 DNA: TGCGCCAGCAGCTTGGGACAGGGGCCCGAAAAACTGTTTTTT. Translating gives CASSLGQGPEKLFF.